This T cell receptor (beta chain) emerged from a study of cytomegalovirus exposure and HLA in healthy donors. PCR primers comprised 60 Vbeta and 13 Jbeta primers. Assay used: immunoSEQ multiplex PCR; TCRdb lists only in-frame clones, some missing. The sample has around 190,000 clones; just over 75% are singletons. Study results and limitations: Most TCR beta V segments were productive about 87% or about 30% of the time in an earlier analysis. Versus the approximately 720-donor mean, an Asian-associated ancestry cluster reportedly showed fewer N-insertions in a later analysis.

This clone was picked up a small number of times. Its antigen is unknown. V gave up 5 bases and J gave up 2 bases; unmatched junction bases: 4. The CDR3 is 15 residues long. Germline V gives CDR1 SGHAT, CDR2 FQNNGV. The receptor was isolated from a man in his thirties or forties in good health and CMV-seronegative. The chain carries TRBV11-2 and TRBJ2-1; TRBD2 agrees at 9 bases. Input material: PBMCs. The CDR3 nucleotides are TGTGCCAGCAGCGTGACTAGCGGAACCTACAATGAGCAGTTCTTC. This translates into CASSVTSGTYNEQFF.